This T cell receptor beta chain was observed in a study of OX40 agonist ivuxolimab in advanced cancers. Measured with immunoSEQ multiplex PCR; TCRdb has only the in-frame clones, and not every one. The table lists 45,000 to 50,000 clones, approximately 90% of them singletons. Trimming took 4 bases from V and 4 from J; bases not matched to a gene: 4. The CDR3 runs to 14 residues. Germline-derived CDR1 and CDR2 are SGHVS and FQNEAQ. V usage is TRBV7-8 and J usage is TRBJ2-7; 10 bases align to TRBD2. The origin of this receptor is an adult with an advanced solid tumor such as melanoma, head and neck, liver or kidney cancer. The source was CD4+ or CD8+ T cells sorted from blood, collected in a trial of the OX40 agonist ivuxolimab. The CDR3 DNA is TGTGCCAGCAGCTCGATAGCGGGGGGTTACGAGCAGTACTTC. This translates into CASSSIAGGYEQYF.